These T cell receptor beta chains were read from a single sample in a study of shared clonotypes between healthy human individuals. Produced via immunoSEQ multiplex PCR; TCRdb's table is partial and in-frame only. Found here are hundreds of thousands of clones, 73% of them singletons; the top ten hold around 1.8%. The sequencing sample was made of memory CD4+ T cells sorted from blood. These receptors were taken from a woman aged 25 to 39 in good health. The CDR3 runs from the conserved cysteine through the conserved F or W. Fields, in order: D gene, J gene, clone size, V gene, CDR3 protein, CDR3 DNA. A D gene is named only where the DNA matches it firmly. Rows may omit the clone size; those that give it use once, few, many or a size class.

d_gene: NA
j_gene: TRBJ2-4
abundance: many
v_gene: TRBV29-1
CDR3aa: CSVEDQAGSGKNIQYF
CDR3nt: TGCAGCGTTGAAGATCAGGCAGGGTCGGGCAAAAACATTCAGTACTTC

d_gene: NA
j_gene: TRBJ2-2
abundance: NA
v_gene: TRBV19
CDR3aa: CASYWRGGITGELFF
CDR3nt: TGTGCCAGTTATTGGAGGGGCGGGATCACCGGGGAGCTGTTTTTT

d_gene: TRBD2
j_gene: TRBJ2-2
abundance: NA
v_gene: TRBV19
CDR3aa: CASSKFGRTVGGGELFF
CDR3nt: TGTGCCAGTAGTAAGTTCGGGAGGACTGTAGGTGGCGGGGAGCTGTTTTTT

d_gene: NA
j_gene: TRBJ2-1
abundance: NA
v_gene: TRBV2
CDR3aa: CASSERTYNEQFF
CDR3nt: TGTGCCAGCTCAGAGAGGACCTACAATGAGCAGTTCTTC

d_gene: TRBD1
j_gene: TRBJ2-7
abundance: NA
v_gene: TRBV28
CDR3aa: CASSLTGSRYEQYF
CDR3nt: TGTGCCAGCAGTTTGACAGGGAGTCGTTACGAGCAGTACTTC

d_gene: NA
j_gene: TRBJ2-1
abundance: NA
v_gene: TRBV11-2
CDR3aa: CASSYEAEAYNEQFF
CDR3nt: TGTGCCAGCAGCTACGAAGCGGAGGCCTACAATGAGCAGTTCTTC

d_gene: TRBD2
j_gene: TRBJ2-1
abundance: many
v_gene: TRBV25-1
CDR3aa: CASSEPGTSEQQFF
CDR3nt: TGTGCCAGCAGTGAGCCCGGGACTAGCGAACAGCAGTTCTTC

d_gene: TRBD1
j_gene: TRBJ1-1
abundance: NA
v_gene: TRBV5-8
CDR3aa: CASSLTGRTEAFF
CDR3nt: TGTGCCAGCAGCCTGACAGGGAGGACTGAAGCTTTCTTT

d_gene: NA
j_gene: TRBJ1-2
abundance: NA
v_gene: TRBV7-9
CDR3aa: CASFRTANYGYTF
CDR3nt: TGTGCCAGCTTCAGGACAGCTAACTATGGCTACACCTTC

d_gene: TRBD1
j_gene: TRBJ2-7
abundance: NA
v_gene: TRBV28
CDR3aa: CASSSGQGSSYEQYF
CDR3nt: TGTGCCAGCAGTTCAGGACAGGGGTCCTCCTACGAGCAGTACTTC

d_gene: NA
j_gene: TRBJ1-3
abundance: once
v_gene: TRBV9
CDR3aa: CASSVAAGVGNTIYF
CDR3nt: TGTGCCAGCAGCGTAGCAGCAGGGGTCGGAAACACCATATATTTT

d_gene: TRBD1
j_gene: TRBJ2-2
abundance: NA
v_gene: TRBV9
CDR3aa: CASSVLTGGNTGELFF
CDR3nt: TGTGCCAGCAGCGTGCTCACAGGGGGGAACACCGGGGAGCTGTTTTTT

d_gene: TRBD1
j_gene: TRBJ2-1
abundance: NA
v_gene: TRBV5-1
CDR3aa: CASSSGQTYNEQFF
CDR3nt: TGCGCCAGCAGCTCGGGACAGACCTACAATGAGCAGTTCTTC

d_gene: TRBD1
j_gene: TRBJ2-3
abundance: NA
v_gene: TRBV28
CDR3aa: CASSSRDRSTDTQYF
CDR3nt: TGTGCCAGCAGTTCCCGGGACAGGTCTACAGATACGCAGTATTTT

d_gene: TRBD1
j_gene: TRBJ1-5
abundance: NA
v_gene: TRBV18
CDR3aa: CASSPRTGTNQPQHF
CDR3nt: TGTGCCAGCTCACCAAGGACAGGTACCAATCAGCCCCAGCATTTT

d_gene: NA
j_gene: TRBJ2-3
abundance: NA
v_gene: TRBV27
CDR3aa: CASRPTRGGTDTQYF
CDR3nt: TGTGCCAGCAGGCCGACGAGGGGAGGCACAGATACGCAGTATTTT

d_gene: TRBD2
j_gene: TRBJ2-2
abundance: NA
v_gene: TRBV19
CDR3aa: CASSIDSGGTGELFF
CDR3nt: TGTGCCAGTAGTATAGATAGCGGGGGTACCGGGGAGCTGTTTTTT

d_gene: TRBD1
j_gene: TRBJ1-5
abundance: NA
v_gene: TRBV12-5
CDR3aa: CASGLVRGGDRGNQPQHF
CDR3nt: TGTGCTAGTGGTTTGGTACGCGGAGGGGACAGGGGAAATCAGCCCCAGCATTTT

d_gene: NA
j_gene: TRBJ1-4
abundance: NA
v_gene: TRBV20-1
CDR3aa: CSARDYEKLFF
CDR3nt: TGCAGTGCTAGGGACTATGAAAAACTGTTTTTT

d_gene: TRBD1
j_gene: TRBJ1-3
abundance: NA
v_gene: TRBV6-1
CDR3aa: CASRPTGDGNTIYF
CDR3nt: TGTGCCAGCAGGCCAACAGGGGATGGAAACACCATATATTTT

d_gene: TRBD1
j_gene: TRBJ1-2
abundance: NA
v_gene: TRBV12-5
CDR3aa: CASGLWAGGLRLSSYTF
CDR3nt: TGTGCTAGTGGTTTGTGGGCAGGGGGCCTCCGGTTGTCTAGCTACACCTTC

d_gene: NA
j_gene: TRBJ1-4
abundance: NA
v_gene: TRBV5-4
CDR3aa: CASSLEGRVGEKLFF
CDR3nt: TGTGCCAGCAGCTTGGAGGGGCGGGTTGGTGAAAAACTGTTTTTT

d_gene: NA
j_gene: TRBJ1-1
abundance: NA
v_gene: TRBV7-2
CDR3aa: CASSLHRNTEAFF
CDR3nt: TGTGCCAGCAGCTTACACAGGAACACTGAAGCTTTCTTT

d_gene: NA
j_gene: TRBJ1-1
abundance: NA
v_gene: TRBV19
CDR3aa: CASTRGDTEAFF
CDR3nt: TGTGCCAGTACTCGGGGGGACACTGAAGCTTTCTTT

d_gene: TRBD2
j_gene: TRBJ2-7
abundance: NA
v_gene: TRBV28
CDR3aa: CASSSPGFRGDEQYF
CDR3nt: TGTGCCAGCAGTTCTCCGGGATTTCGGGGGGACGAGCAGTACTTC

d_gene: NA
j_gene: TRBJ1-5
abundance: few
v_gene: TRBV9
CDR3aa: CASSVGDNNQPQHF
CDR3nt: TGTGCCAGCAGCGTAGGGGACAACAATCAGCCCCAGCATTTT